These T cell receptor beta chains were read from a single sample in a study of blood T cell repertoires in COVID-19. Sequencing used immunoSEQ multiplex PCR; TCRdb keeps in-frame clones, though not all of them. The sample contains roughly 100,000 clones, about 80% of which appear only once. Sequences were obtained from peripheral blood. The origin of the receptors is a woman between 65 and 79 years old with acute or convalescent COVID-19. Both conserved end residues are part of each CDR3. D genes are given only for firm matches. Size is omitted from some rows. Given values are once, few, many or a class for expanded clones.

size	D	V	J	DNA	CDR3
once	TRBD1	TRBV7-2	TRBJ2-7	TGTGCCAGCAGCTCCGGGACAGGGGGCAGGTACTTC	CASSSGTGGRYF
.	TRBD1	TRBV9	TRBJ2-7	TGTGCCAGCAGCGCGACAGGGAGTCACTACGAGCAGTACTTC	CASSATGSHYEQYF
.	.	TRBV6-4	TRBJ1-2	TGTGCCAGCAGTGACGGGCGTAACACCATTAACTATGGCTACACCTTC	CASSDGRNTINYGYTF
few	TRBD1	TRBV7-9	TRBJ1-2	TGTGCCAGCAGCCCTTGGGACAGCAGCGGCTACACCTTC	CASSPWDSSGYTF
.	.	TRBV30	TRBJ1-2	TGTGCCTGGAGTGTATCCGACAGCGATGGCTACACCTTC	CAWSVSDSDGYTF
.	TRBD1	TRBV2	TRBJ1-1	TGTGCCAGCAGTGAGCGGCCTACAGGGGGCGGCACTGAAGCTTTCTTT	CASSERPTGGGTEAFF
few	TRBD1	TRBV27	TRBJ1-4	TGTGCCAGCAGTTTATCGGGGCAGGGGGGAAAACTGTTTTTT	CASSLSGQGGKLFF
once	.	TRBV21-1	TRBJ1-1	TGTGCCAGCAGCAAAGATATCCCCGGGTCAGAGAACACTGAAGCTTTCTTT	CASSKDIPGSENTEAFF
.	TRBD1	TRBV7-8	TRBJ1-4	TGTGCCAGCAGCCTCGGGACAGGGCTTAGAGATGAAAAACTGTTTTTT	CASSLGTGLRDEKLFF
.	TRBD1	TRBV28	TRBJ2-3	TGTGCCAGCAGTCCCTCGTACAGGGGGGCGGTCGTTACGCAGTATTTT	CASSPSYRGAVVTQYF
.	.	TRBV5-1	TRBJ2-2	TGCGCCAGCAGCTTGGAGGGGCTGAACACCGGGGAGCTGTTTTTT	CASSLEGLNTGELFF
.	.	TRBV6-1	TRBJ2-7	TGTGCCAGCAGTGAACCCTCGACCCCCCTCGGGAGCTCCTACGAGCAGTACTTC	CASSEPSTPLGSSYEQYF
.	.	TRBV7-9	TRBJ2-3	TGTGCCAGCAGCCGAGGGACAGATACGCAGTATTTT	CASSRGTDTQYF
.	.	TRBV10-3	TRBJ1-1	TGTGCCATCAGGGAGGCGGGCGGAGCTTTCTTT	CAIREAGGAFF
.	TRBD1	TRBV6-5	TRBJ2-3	TGTGCCAGCGTCCCCGGGACAGGGGGCACAGATACGCAGTATTTT	CASVPGTGGTDTQYF
.	.	TRBV19	TRBJ1-1	TGTGCCAGTAGTAACCCACGAGCTTTGAACACTGAAGCTTTCTTT	CASSNPRALNTEAFF
.	.	TRBV20-1	TRBJ2-5	TGCAGTGCTAGTGCGCGCATAGAGACCCAGTACTTC	CSASARIETQYF
.	.	TRBV7-7	TRBJ2-2	TGTGCCAGCAGCTCCGACACCACCGGGGAGCTGTTTTTT	CASSSDTTGELFF
.	TRBD1	TRBV7-6	TRBJ1-1	TGTGCCAGCAGCCGCCGACAGGGAATGAACACTGAAGCTTTCTTT	CASSRRQGMNTEAFF
.	TRBD2	TRBV6-5	TRBJ2-3	TGTGCCAGCAGTTATAGCGGGGGCACAGATACGCAGTATTTT	CASSYSGGTDTQYF
once	TRBD1	TRBV19	TRBJ1-3	TGTGCCAGTAGTATCTGGACAGGGGATTTCTACTCTGGAAACACCATATATTTT	CASSIWTGDFYSGNTIYF
.	.	TRBV10-3	TRBJ1-2	TGTGCCATCGAACGTCAGGGTGGGCATGGCTACACCTTC	CAIERQGGHGYTF
.	.	TRBV7-2	TRBJ2-7	TGTGCCAGCAGCACCCGCAGAGGAGGCTACGAGCAGTACTTC	CASSTRRGGYEQYF
.	.	TRBV7-8	TRBJ1-1	TGTGCCAGCAGCTTAGCCCCCGGCACTGAAGCTTTCTTT	CASSLAPGTEAFF
.	TRBD1	TRBV18	TRBJ1-4	TGTGCCAGCTCACCAGACGACCTGAGACAGGGGGCCGCAACTAATGAAAAACTGTTTTTT	CASSPDDLRQGAATNEKLFF
.	.	TRBV21-1	TRBJ1-3	TGTGCCAGCAGCAAAATGCGGCACTCTGGAAACACCATATATTTT	CASSKMRHSGNTIYF
.	.	TRBV5-8	TRBJ2-1	TGTGCCAGCAGCTTTGGGTGGAGGGCCGTCTTCATTGAGCAGTTCTTC	CASSFGWRAVFIEQFF
few	.	TRBV28	TRBJ1-5	TGTGCCAGCAGGTCCGGGGGGTACAATCAGCCCCAGCATTTT	CASRSGGYNQPQHF
.	TRBD1	TRBV6-5	TRBJ1-2	TGTGCCAGCAGGAGGACAGGGGTCTATGGCTACACCTTC	CASRRTGVYGYTF
.	.	TRBV28	TRBJ1-2	TGTGCCAGCAGACGGGGGGCCGGTTTCTATGGCTACACCTTC	CASRRGAGFYGYTF
.	.	TRBV5-4	TRBJ1-1	TGTGCCAGCAGCGTGACCACGGGGGGCACTGAAGCTTTCTTT	CASSVTTGGTEAFF
.	TRBD1	TRBV30	TRBJ1-6	TGTGCCTGGGACAGGGGGCACAATTCACCCCTCCACTTT	CAWDRGHNSPLHF